Listed below are T cell receptor beta chains from one sample, sequenced in a study of response to subunit inactivated influenza vaccine. MiXCR, run by TCRdb on the RT-PCR reads, gives a single entry per CDR3 protein. The sample carries more than 250,000 distinct CDR3 sequences, around a fifth recorded once. The sequencing here drew on PBMCs from blood, taken 21 months after vaccination. Every receptor here comes from a man aged 45 to 75 who received an inactivated influenza vaccine. CDR3s include the opening cysteine and the closing phenylalanine or tryptophan. The order of the fields is clone size, V gene, D gene, J gene, CDR3 protein, CDR3 DNA. D genes are given only for firm matches. Some rows mark clone size as missing; the rest say once, few, many or name a class of expanded clone.

>many|TRBV4-3|NA|TRBJ2-4
CASSQDRANIQYF
TGCGCCAGCAGCCAAGACAGGGCGAACATTCAGTACTTC
>few|TRBV18|NA|TRBJ2-7
CASSLQVPEQYF
TGTGCCAGCTCACTCCAGGTCCCCGAGCAGTACTTC
>many|TRBV6-1|TRBD1|TRBJ1-6
CASSGFRGSYNSPLHF
TGTGCCAGCAGTGGGTTCAGGGGGTCCTATAATTCACCCCTCCACTTT
>NA|TRBV2|NA|TRBJ2-3
CASIVLTGGDTQYF
TGTGCCAGCATCGTCCTCACAGGCGGAGATACGCAGTATTTT
>NA|TRBV20-1|NA|TRBJ2-5
CSARGSARTRGETQYF
TGCAGTGCTAGAGGGTCCGCTAGAACACGGGGAGAGACCCAGTACTTC
>NA|TRBV7-2|NA|TRBJ1-1
CASSLEFSNTEAFF
TGTGCCAGCAGCTTAGAATTTAGCAACACTGAAGCTTTCTTT
>few|TRBV2|NA|TRBJ1-4
CASRAPDRREKLFF
TGTGCCAGCAGAGCACCGGACAGAAGGGAAAAACTGTTTTTT
>few|TRBV5-6|TRBD1|TRBJ1-5
CASSHYTRDRDSNQPQHF
TGTGCCAGCAGCCACTATACCCGGGACAGGGATAGCAATCAGCCCCAGCATTTT
>NA|TRBV10-3|TRBD2|TRBJ2-3
CAISESLAGTDTQYF
TGTGCCATCAGTGAGTCACTAGCGGGCACAGATACGCAGTATTTT
>few|TRBV14|NA|TRBJ1-3
CASSQVEAGTIYF
TGTGCCAGCAGCCAAGTCGAGGCAGGCACCATATATTTT
>NA|TRBV3-1|NA|TRBJ2-3
CASSQDIVGTQADTQYF
TGTGCCAGCAGCCAAGATATTGTCGGGACCCAGGCAGATACGCAGTATTTT
>NA|TRBV7-2|TRBD1|TRBJ1-2
CASSLDPAQGYYGYTF
TGTGCCAGCAGCTTAGACCCCGCACAGGGGTACTATGGCTACACCTTC
>few|TRBV6-2/TRBV6-3|TRBD1|TRBJ1-5
CATGTGGYSNQPQHF
TGTGCCACCGGGACAGGGGGTTATAGCAATCAGCCCCAGCATTTT
>NA|TRBV4-3|TRBD1|TRBJ1-1
CASSQATGIMNTEAFF
TGCGCCAGCAGCCAAGCGACAGGGATCATGAACACTGAAGCTTTCTTT
>NA|TRBV5-1|NA|TRBJ2-5
CASSLGRVEETQYF
TGCGCCAGCAGCTTGGGCAGGGTGGAAGAGACCCAGTACTTC
>once|TRBV20-1|NA|TRBJ2-1
CSARVGSGDNEQFF
TGCAGTGCTAGAGTGGGGTCGGGGGACAATGAGCAGTTCTTC
>few|TRBV5-1|NA|TRBJ2-6
CASMFQGSSGANVLTF
TGCGCCAGCATGTTCCAGGGGAGCTCTGGGGCCAACGTCCTGACTTTC
>NA|TRBV3-1|NA|TRBJ2-7
CASSQGGRGSEQYF
TGTGCCAGCAGCCAAGGGGGGCGGGGCTCCGAGCAGTACTTC
>NA|TRBV30|NA|TRBJ2-5
CASNLGGETQYF
TGTGCCTCCAACTTGGGGGGAGAGACCCAGTACTTC
>few|TRBV29-1|NA|TRBJ1-2
CSVYRAGDGYTF
TGCAGCGTTTACAGGGCAGGCGACGGCTACACCTTC
>few|TRBV6-1|NA|TRBJ2-3
CASRAASTDTQYF
TGTGCCAGCAGAGCGGCAAGCACAGATACGCAGTATTTT
>few|TRBV6-1|TRBD1|TRBJ1-2
CASRDRGAYGYTF
TGTGCCAGCAGAGACAGGGGTGCCTATGGCTACACCTTC
>NA|TRBV12-3/TRBV12-4|NA|TRBJ2-2
CASSLGLGGTGELFF
TGTGCCAGCAGTTTAGGACTAGGAGGGACCGGGGAGCTGTTTTTT
>few|TRBV24-1|NA|TRBJ1-1
CATSDSGSLAEAFF
TGTGCCACCAGTGATTCAGGGTCCCTCGCTGAAGCTTTCTTT
>NA|TRBV4-1|NA|TRBJ1-6
CASSHPSARTAYSYNSPLHF
TGCGCCAGCAGCCATCCATCCGCTAGGACGGCGTACTCCTATAATTCACCCCTCCACTTT
>few|TRBV20-1|NA|TRBJ1-3
CSAFVPSGNTIYF
TGCAGTGCTTTTGTGCCCTCTGGAAACACCATATATTTT
>few|TRBV20-1|NA|TRBJ1-1
CSAVPGSMNTEAFF
TGCAGTGCAGTCCCGGGCTCGATGAACACTGAAGCTTTCTTT